The 31 T cell receptor beta chains in this list originate from one sample, sequenced in a study of blood T cell repertoires in COVID-19. Profiled with immunoSEQ multiplex PCR; TCRdb holds only in-frame clones, not every one. The repertoire holds about 100,000 clones, 80% to 95% seen once, with 4.5% to 6% in the top ten. The sequenced material came from peripheral blood. Every receptor here comes from a man in his sixties or seventies with acute or convalescent COVID-19.

V gene TRBV7-2 combines with J gene TRBJ2-7; 7 positions agree with TRBD1. Trimming at V came to 5 bases and at J to 4 bases, leaving 8 bases not matched to a gene. CDR3 size: 14 residues. Germline V CDR1 and CDR2: SGHTA, FQGNSA. As DNA, the CDR3 is TGTGCCAGCAGCATGGGACAGCCCCCTTACGAGCAGTACTTC. This gives the protein CASSMGQPPYEQYF.

The table lists this clone with a count of one. V gene TRBV29-1 combines with J gene TRBJ2-1; 8 bases align to TRBD2. The CDR3 totals 15 residues. The germline V gene has CDR1 SQVTM and CDR2 ANQGSEA. Trimming cost V 4 bases and J 13 bases; bases outside gene matches: 18. For the CDR3, the DNA is TGCAGCGTTGCGTTCACCGTTGGGGCGGCGGGGGGCCAGTTCTTC. Its translation is CSVAFTVGAAGGQFF.

The J gene is TRBJ1-2, the V gene TRBV29-1; D call uncertain. Germline values: CDR1 SQVTM, CDR2 ANQGSEA. The CDR3 covers 12 residues. With 0 bases removed from V and 6 bases from J, the gap between germline ends came to 8 bases. The CDR3, as DNA: TGCAGCGTTGAAGAAAGGCGGGATGGCTACACCTTC. Its protein product is CSVEERRDGYTF.

The chain recombines TRBV7-8 with TRBJ2-5; the match to TRBD1 covers 8 bases. The ends lost 1 base at V and 3 bases at J; junction bases unmatched: 10. Germline V lookup: CDR1 SGHVS, CDR2 FQNEAQ. CDR3 length equals 17 residues. CDR3 DNA sequence: TGTGCCAGCAGCTTAGAACAGGGGGGTAGTCTTAAAGAGACCCAGTACTTC. Its protein is CASSLEQGGSLKETQYF. The whole variable domain, remainder taken from reference TRBV7-8 and TRBJ2-5, is GAGVSQSPRYKVAKRGQDVALRCDPISGHVSLFWYQQALGQGPEFLTYFQNEAQLDKSGLPSDRFFAERPEGSVSTLKIQRTQQEDSAVYLCASSLEQGGSLKETQYFGPGTRLLVL.

This rearrangement joins TRBV19 to TRBJ1-2, with 10 bases fitting TRBD1. The J segment lost 4 bases and the V segment lost 6 bases, leaving 5 bases of the junction unmatched. The CDR3 loop spans 14 amino acids. Germline loops: CDR1 LNHDA, CDR2 SQIVND (reference sequence). Written as DNA, the CDR3 is TGTGCCAGTAGGTTGGGACAGGGGACCTATGGCTACACCTTC. This sequence encodes CASRLGQGTYGYTF.

This chain connects TRBV11-2 to TRBJ1-1; maybe TRBD1 (6 bases). The CDR3 extends over 14 amino acids. Germline lookup yields CDR1 SGHAT and CDR2 FQNNGV. The V end was cut by 5 bases, the J end by 3 bases, with 13 bases between. The CDR3 here is CASSPVRGYTEAFF. The CDR3, as DNA: TGTGCCAGCAGCCCAGTCAGGGGTTACACTGAAGCTTTCTTT.

The chain employs TRBV18 and TRBJ1-2, with TRBD1 as a possible D gene (6 bases). Looked up from germline, CDR1 is KGHSH and CDR2 is LQKENI. The CDR3 has 14 amino acids. V was trimmed by 0 bases and J by 6 bases, leaving 11 bases between them. CDR3 in DNA: TGTGCCAGCTCACCACCGTCAGGGGTGGATGGCTACACCTTC. Translated: CASSPPSGVDGYTF.

The V and J genes are TRBV27 and TRBJ1-1; no clear D. Between the trimmed V and J ends, which lost 0 bases and 4 bases, there was a span of 9 bases. The germline CDR1 and CDR2 sequences are MNHEY and SMNVEV (reference sequence). The length of the CDR3 is 14 residues. In DNA form, the CDR3 reads TGTGCCAGCAGTTTATCTGGAGGAGGCACTGAAGCTTTCTTT. It codes for CASSLSGGGTEAFF.

The chain employs TRBV11-2 and TRBJ1-4, with 7 positions matching TRBD1. Germline trimming cut 4 bases from V and 13 bases from J; bases unmatched to any gene: 15. Germline V gene data show CDR1 as SGHAT and CDR2 as FQNNGV. The CDR3 runs to 15 residues. This CDR3 reads CASSSRGTESGRLFF. For the CDR3, the DNA is TGTGCCAGCAGCTCCAGGGGGACGGAATCCGGGCGACTGTTTTTT.

The V gene is TRBV28, the J gene TRBJ2-7; TRBD2 might be the D (6 bases). The germline V gene has CDR1 MDHEN and CDR2 SYDVKM. There are 15 residues in the CDR3. Trimming removed 5 bases from V and 0 bases from J, with 14 bases in between. CDR3 sequence reads: CASSGSSVISYEQYF. The CDR3 DNA follows: TGTGCCAGCAGTGGCTCTAGCGTTATCTCCTACGAGCAGTACTTC.

The rearrangement uses TRBV6-6 and TRBJ2-4; TRBD2 aligns across 11 bases. This CDR3 contains 16 residues. J lost 0 bases, V lost 6 bases, and 4 bases had no gene match. Germline V gene data show CDR1 as MNHNY and CDR2 as SVGAGI (reference sequence). CDR3 coding DNA: TGTGCCAGCAGGCCACTAGCGGGAGAAGCCAAAAACATTCAGTACTTC. It codes for CASRPLAGEAKNIQYF.

The chain is built from TRBV6-6 and TRBJ2-7, with a weak D call TRBD1 (5 bases). Germline V gene data show CDR1 as MNHNY and CDR2 as SVGAGI (reference sequence). V lost 6 bases and J lost 3, with 12 bases in between. The CDR3 is 13 residues long. This chain's CDR3 is CASRTTDSYEQYF. CDR3 sequence (DNA): TGTGCCAGCAGAACCACCGACAGCTACGAGCAGTACTTC.

The V call is TRBV6-2 or TRBV6-3, the J call TRBJ2-3; possibly TRBD1 for D (5 bases). Germline CDR1 reads MNHEY; CDR2 reads SVGEGT. Deletions cut 0 bases from V and 2 bases from J, with 9 bases between. CDR3 length: 15 residues. CDR3 coding DNA: TGTGCCAGCAGTTACTCGGACACCTACACAGATACGCAGTATTTT. Encoded protein: CASSYSDTYTDTQYF.

The chain uses TRBV14 and TRBJ2-3, with D perhaps matching TRBD1 (5 bases). Germline CDR1 SGHDN, CDR2 FVKESK. The V and J ends lost 0 bases and 4 bases respectively, with 14 bases between them. CDR3 size: 16 residues. The CDR3 reads CASSQESRQRSDTQYF. In nucleotides, the CDR3 is TGTGCCAGCAGCCAAGAGAGTAGACAGCGCTCAGATACGCAGTATTTT.

V gene TRBV15 combines with J gene TRBJ1-2, with a possible D match to TRBD1 (5 bases). The CDR3 extends over 16 amino acids. Germline V CDR1 and CDR2: LNHNV, YYDKDF (reference sequence). V lost 0 bases, J lost 5 bases, and 16 bases lay in between. DNA for the CDR3: TGTGCCACCAGCAGAGACTTGGAGACAGATCTATATGGCTACACCTTC. Its translation: CATSRDLETDLYGYTF.

CDR3 loop: CASRTGDNQPQHF. The CDR3 nucleotides are TGCGCCAGCAGGACAGGGGATAATCAGCCCCAGCATTTT. The chain links TRBV5-1 to TRBJ1-5; 8 bases match TRBD1. The CDR3 has 13 amino acids. J lost 4 bases, V lost 5 bases, and 2 bases had no gene match. CDR1 and CDR2 from the germline V gene are SGHRS and YFSETQ.

V gene TRBV10-3 combines with J gene TRBJ2-1; D is unclear. This CDR3 has 12 residues. Germline CDR1 ENHRY, CDR2 SYGVKD. V was shortened by 2 bases and J by 6 bases, with 5 bases between the two germline ends. In nucleotides, the CDR3 is TGTGCCATCAGTGAGAGGAGCAATGAGCAGTTCTTC. It codes for CAISERSNEQFF.

This clone has only one observation. This chain connects TRBV19 to TRBJ1-2; no definite D call. Trimming removed 1 base from V and 5 bases from J, with 5 bases in between. The CDR3 is made up of 12 amino acids. The germline gives CDR1 LNHDA, CDR2 SQIVND (reference sequence). The CDR3 DNA reads as TGTGCCAGTAGTATAGGCAGATATGGCTACACCTTC. It is translated as CASSIGRYGYTF.

The chain has TRBV7-2 and TRBJ2-2; TRBD1 is a possible D gene (5 bases). The CDR3 consists of 15 residues. Germline CDR1 and CDR2: SGHTA and FQGNSA. V lost 4 bases and J 3 bases, leaving 12 bases between the germline ends. CDR3 sequence (DNA): TGTGCCAGCAGCTCAGCATCAGGGCACACCGGGGAGCTGTTTTTT. Amino acid sequence: CASSSASGHTGELFF.

In DNA form, the CDR3 reads TGTGCCAGTAGTATCGGGACTAGCGGGAGGAGGCCATATCCCGGGGAGCTGTTTTTT. This sequence encodes CASSIGTSGRRPYPGELFF. The rearrangement uses TRBV19 and TRBJ2-2; 15 bases match TRBD2. Germline values: CDR1 LNHDA, CDR2 SQIVND (reference sequence). V lost 3 bases to trimming and J lost 6 bases; unmatched junction nucleotides: 11. This CDR3 region has 19 residues.

The V gene is TRBV4-3, the J gene TRBJ1-1; D might be TRBD1 (6 bases). Germline V gene data show CDR1 as LGHNA and CDR2 as YSLEER. With 1 base removed from V and 1 base from J, the gap between germline ends came to 22 bases. The length of the CDR3 is 19 residues. This CDR3 is CASSQGVRGGPMENTEAFF. DNA of the CDR3: TGCGCCAGCAGCCAAGGGGTGAGGGGGGGGCCGATGGAGAACACTGAAGCTTTCTTT.

This chain uses TRBV4-1 with TRBJ1-5; 12 nucleotides match TRBD1. This CDR3 region has 18 residues. The germline V gene encodes CDR1 MGHRA and CDR2 YSYEKL. J gave up 7 bases and V 0 bases, and 10 bases lay outside the gene matches. The CDR3 sequence is CASSQEIPGTGGWQPQHF. The CDR3 DNA is TGCGCCAGCAGCCAAGAAATCCCCGGGACAGGGGGCTGGCAGCCCCAGCATTTT.

V usage is TRBV10-3 and J usage is TRBJ1-1, with D tentatively TRBD1 (6 bases). The germline CDR1 and CDR2 sequences are ENHRY and SYGVKD. This CDR3 contains 17 residues. Trimming cost V 2 bases and J 4 bases, with 20 bases left between them. The CDR3 sequence: CAISERALQGSGTEAFF. DNA for the CDR3: TGTGCCATCAGTGAGAGGGCACTACAGGGTAGTGGCACTGAAGCTTTCTTT.

The chain recombines TRBV19 with TRBJ1-4; 9 bases line up with TRBD1. Germline-derived CDR1 and CDR2 are LNHDA and SQIVND (reference sequence). The CDR3 length is 16 residues. After removal of 1 base from V and 8 bases from J, the junction contained 8 bases not matched to a gene. The DNA of the CDR3 is TGTGCCAGTAGTATAGTACCGGGACAGGGAGGAGAAAAACTGTTTTTT. Amino acid sequence: CASSIVPGQGGEKLFF.

The J gene is TRBJ1-1, the V gene TRBV6-6, with D perhaps matching TRBD1 (5 bases). CDR3 length equals 14 residues. CDR1 is MNHNY and CDR2 is SVGAGI in the germline V gene (reference sequence). V lost 2 bases and J 7 bases, leaving 14 bases between the germline ends. Here the CDR3 DNA reads TGTGCCAGCAGTTACGGAGGGACGATTAATGAAGCTTTCTTT. Translated: CASSYGGTINEAFF.

This clone has just one count. This chain uses TRBV19 with TRBJ1-2; D is undetermined. The CDR3 sequence is 11 residues long. The V end was cut by 5 bases, the J end by 8 bases, with 9 bases between. Germline assignment: CDR1 LNHDA and CDR2 SQIVND (reference sequence). This CDR3 reads CASSGSGGYTF. DNA of the CDR3: TGTGCCAGTAGTGGGAGCGGCGGCTACACCTTC.

The chain uses TRBV19 and TRBJ2-5; 8 nucleotides agree with TRBD2. The CDR3 runs to 14 residues. Germline trimming cut 3 bases from V and 5 bases from J; bases unmatched to any gene: 5. From germline, CDR1 is LNHDA and CDR2 SQIVND (reference sequence). The CDR3 nucleotides read TGTGCCAGTAGTATTAGCGGGGAGCGGGAGACCCAGTACTTC. Its translation: CASSISGERETQYF.

This clone was seen a single time. The chain recombines TRBV7-9 with TRBJ1-2, with a weak D call TRBD1 (6 bases). The V gene's germline CDR1 is SEHNR and CDR2 FQNEAQ (reference sequence). The CDR3 runs to 13 residues. Trimming took 5 bases from V and 8 from J, leaving 15 bases between them. The CDR3 nucleotides read TGTGCCAGCAGCCCCCCCGGACAGCAGGGCTACACCTTC. Translating it yields CASSPPGQQGYTF.

This chain uses TRBV11-2 with TRBJ2-3, with 8 bases identical to TRBD1. With V trimmed by 3 bases and J by 7 bases, 12 bases remained unmatched. Germline V gene sequence: CDR1 SGHAT, CDR2 FQNNGV. CDR3 length: 16 residues. In DNA, the CDR3 is TGTGCCAGCAGCTTCGGTCGGGACAGGTTACTACATACGCAGTATTTT. Its protein product is CASSFGRDRLLHTQYF.

The chain couples TRBV11-3 to TRBJ1-1; D remains unclear. This CDR3 region has 15 residues. V dropped 2 bases and J dropped 1 base, with 11 bases sitting between them. CDR1 SGHNT and CDR2 YENEEA come from the germline V gene. The CDR3 loop reads CASSLWVGRNTEAFF. The CDR3 DNA is TGTGCCAGCAGCTTATGGGTTGGGCGGAACACTGAAGCTTTCTTT.

This clone was counted between two and nine times. The rearrangement uses TRBV4-3 and TRBJ2-7; possible D gene TRBD1, 6 bases. The CDR3 is 16 residues long. Germline lookup yields CDR1 LGHNA and CDR2 YSLEER. The V end was cut by 0 bases, the J end by 4 bases, with 16 bases between. The CDR3 sequence is CASSQDKGERTYEQYF. The CDR3 bases are TGCGCCAGCAGCCAAGATAAGGGGGAGCGAACGTACGAGCAGTACTTC.